A selection of T cell receptor beta chains follows, all from one sample in a study of early T cells in non-severe SARS-CoV-2 infection. TCRdb reanalysed the 5' RACE reads using MiXCR and keeps one entry per CDR3 protein. The sample lists tens of thousands of distinct CDR3 sequences; roughly 9.3% were seen once. Sequencing was carried out using whole blood. The receptors shown here come from an adult who was a healthcare worker with PCR-confirmed SARS-CoV-2 infection or an uninfected control (not recorded which). Each CDR3 is given with its conserved first and last residue. A D gene is named only where the DNA matches it firmly. A clone size is listed for some rows: how often the clone was seen (once, few, many), or a class if it is expanded.

CDR3: CASRVQGAGDTQYF
DNA: TGTGCCAGCAGAGTTCAGGGGGCCGGAGATACGCAGTATTTT
size: many
V: TRBV2
D: TRBD1
J: TRBJ2-3

CDR3: CASSLVGSGANVLTF
DNA: TGTGCCAGCAGTTTGGTTGGCTCTGGGGCCAACGTCCTGACTTTC
size: many
V: TRBV5-1
D: NA
J: TRBJ2-6

CDR3: CASTPQKPGEIGGTEAFF
DNA: TGTGCCAGCACCCCGCAGAAGCCAGGGGAGATTGGGGGCACTGAAGCTTTCTTT
size: NA
V: TRBV7-9
D: NA
J: TRBJ1-1

CDR3: CASSLRTATYEQYF
DNA: TGTGCCAGCAGCCTTAGGACTGCAACCTACGAGCAGTACTTC
size: many
V: TRBV12-3/TRBV12-4
D: NA
J: TRBJ2-7

CDR3: CASSSWTSGDTDTQYF
DNA: TGTGCCAGCAGCTCCTGGACTAGCGGAGACACAGATACGCAGTATTTT
size: many
V: TRBV7-8
D: TRBD2
J: TRBJ2-3

CDR3: CAWRLVGGGNEQFF
DNA: TGTGCCTGGAGACTAGTTGGGGGCGGCAATGAGCAGTTCTTC
size: NA
V: TRBV30
D: NA
J: TRBJ2-1

CDR3: CASSPGGGWGGYEQYF
DNA: TGTGCCAGCAGTCCCGGCGGTGGGTGGGGAGGCTACGAGCAGTACTTC
size: many
V: TRBV7-9
D: NA
J: TRBJ2-7

CDR3: CASSLVTNEQFF
DNA: TGTGCCAGCAGCTTAGTTACCAATGAGCAGTTCTTC
size: many
V: TRBV7-2
D: NA
J: TRBJ2-1

CDR3: CASSHKNLAKEETQYF
DNA: TGTGCCAGCAGCCACAAAAACCTAGCGAAAGAAGAGACCCAGTACTTC
size: many
V: TRBV3-1
D: NA
J: TRBJ2-5

CDR3: CASSLGQGVGEQYF
DNA: TGCGCCAGCAGCTTAGGTCAGGGGGTTGGAGAGCAGTACTTC
size: many
V: TRBV5-1
D: TRBD1
J: TRBJ2-7

CDR3: CSARGQGRTEAFF
DNA: TGCAGTGCTAGAGGACAGGGGAGGACTGAAGCTTTCTTT
size: many
V: TRBV20-1
D: TRBD1
J: TRBJ1-1

CDR3: CASSLANPGDTQYF
DNA: TGTGCTAGCAGCTTAGCTAACCCAGGGGATACGCAGTATTTT
size: many
V: TRBV7-7
D: NA
J: TRBJ2-3

CDR3: CASLETGRGNQPQHF
DNA: TGTGCCAGTCTCGAAACAGGGAGGGGCAATCAGCCCCAGCATTTT
size: many
V: TRBV19
D: NA
J: TRBJ1-5

CDR3: CSAKGLAGFAYEQYF
DNA: TGCAGTGCTAAAGGACTAGCGGGATTCGCCTACGAGCAGTACTTC
size: many
V: TRBV20-1
D: TRBD2
J: TRBJ2-7

CDR3: CASSLNLEAFF
DNA: TGTGCCAGCAGTTTAAACCTGGAAGCCTTCTTT
size: many
V: TRBV28
D: NA
J: TRBJ1-1

CDR3: CASSTGTSGLRGQFF
DNA: TGTGCCAGCAGCACGGGGACTAGCGGACTACGGGGGCAGTTCTTC
size: many
V: TRBV11-3
D: TRBD2
J: TRBJ2-1

CDR3: CASRNREDDEQYF
DNA: TGTGCCAGCAGAAACCGGGAGGATGACGAGCAGTACTTC
size: few
V: TRBV6-1
D: TRBD2
J: TRBJ2-7

CDR3: CASSFSWAGSPAEAFF
DNA: TGTGCCAGCAGTTTCTCCTGGGCAGGCTCCCCGGCTGAAGCTTTCTTT
size: many
V: TRBV12-3/TRBV12-4
D: NA
J: TRBJ1-1

CDR3: CASSLGAARNTIYF
DNA: TGTGCCAGCAGTTTGGGGGCAGCCAGAAACACCATATATTTT
size: NA
V: TRBV28
D: NA
J: TRBJ1-3

CDR3: CASSLASRTEAFF
DNA: TGTGCCAGCAGCTTAGCTTCACGCACTGAAGCTTTCTTT
size: NA
V: TRBV7-2
D: NA
J: TRBJ1-1

CDR3: CSVLWTSGSEQYF
DNA: TGCAGCGTTCTATGGACTAGCGGGAGCGAGCAGTACTTC
size: few
V: TRBV29-1
D: TRBD2
J: TRBJ2-7

CDR3: CASSELGRGQVNEQFF
DNA: TGTGCCAGCAGTGAATTGGGCAGGGGGCAGGTGAATGAGCAGTTCTTC
size: many
V: TRBV25-1
D: TRBD1
J: TRBJ2-1

CDR3: CASSLGGARGNEQFF
DNA: TGTGCCAGCAGCTTAGGGGGCGCGAGAGGGAATGAGCAGTTCTTC
size: NA
V: TRBV7-9
D: NA
J: TRBJ2-1

CDR3: CASNTGSSPLHF
DNA: TGTGCCAGCAACACGGGGAGTTCACCCCTCCACTTT
size: many
V: TRBV28
D: NA
J: TRBJ1-6